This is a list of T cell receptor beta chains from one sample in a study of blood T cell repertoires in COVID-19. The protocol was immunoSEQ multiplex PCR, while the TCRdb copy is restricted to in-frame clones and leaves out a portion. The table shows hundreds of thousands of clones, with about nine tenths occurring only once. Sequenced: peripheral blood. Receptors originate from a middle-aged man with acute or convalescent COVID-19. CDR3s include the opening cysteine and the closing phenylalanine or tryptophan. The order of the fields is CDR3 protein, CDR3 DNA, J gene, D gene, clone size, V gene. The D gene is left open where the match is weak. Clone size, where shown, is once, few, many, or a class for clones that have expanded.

cdr3_aa: CASSYGRGGADEQFF
cdr3_nt: TGTGCCAGCTCGTACGGTAGAGGGGGGGCTGATGAGCAGTTCTTC
j_call: TRBJ2-1
d_call: NA
clone_size: NA
v_call: TRBV18

cdr3_aa: CASSFHNRYEQYF
cdr3_nt: TGTGCCAGCAGTTTCCACAATCGCTACGAGCAGTACTTC
j_call: TRBJ2-7
d_call: NA
clone_size: NA
v_call: TRBV28

cdr3_aa: CASSLLTPGQSYEQYF
cdr3_nt: TGTGCCAGCAGCTTACTTACTCCGGGACAGTCCTACGAGCAGTACTTC
j_call: TRBJ2-7
d_call: TRBD1
clone_size: NA
v_call: TRBV7-6

cdr3_aa: CASSWGTSQGEAFF
cdr3_nt: TGTGCCAGCAGCTGGGGGACTTCGCAGGGTGAAGCTTTCTTT
j_call: TRBJ1-1
d_call: NA
clone_size: NA
v_call: TRBV7-8

cdr3_aa: CATMGTNSNQPQHF
cdr3_nt: TGTGCCACCATGGGCACGAATAGCAATCAGCCCCAGCATTTT
j_call: TRBJ1-5
d_call: NA
clone_size: NA
v_call: TRBV24-1

cdr3_aa: CASSLAGVGDTQYF
cdr3_nt: TGTGCCAGCAGTTTAGCGGGAGTAGGGGATACGCAGTATTTT
j_call: TRBJ2-3
d_call: TRBD2
clone_size: few
v_call: TRBV27

cdr3_aa: CAWSVSLSDEQFF
cdr3_nt: TGTGCCTGGAGTGTATCCCTTAGCGATGAGCAGTTCTTC
j_call: TRBJ2-1
d_call: NA
clone_size: NA
v_call: TRBV30

cdr3_aa: CASSDGQDNTGELFF
cdr3_nt: TGTGCCAGCAGTGACGGACAGGACAACACCGGGGAGCTGTTTTTT
j_call: TRBJ2-2
d_call: TRBD1
clone_size: NA
v_call: TRBV6-1

cdr3_aa: CASTALAGGSEQYF
cdr3_nt: TGTGCCAGCACCGCCCTAGCGGGAGGATCCGAGCAGTACTTC
j_call: TRBJ2-7
d_call: TRBD2
clone_size: NA
v_call: TRBV7-2

cdr3_aa: CASKPRGSTDTQYF
cdr3_nt: TGTGCCAGTAAGCCCCGCGGGAGCACAGATACGCAGTATTTT
j_call: TRBJ2-3
d_call: NA
clone_size: NA
v_call: TRBV19

cdr3_aa: CASSKEMGPTNTEAFF
cdr3_nt: TGTGCCAGCAGCAAAGAGATGGGCCCGACGAACACTGAAGCTTTCTTT
j_call: TRBJ1-1
d_call: NA
clone_size: once
v_call: TRBV21-1

cdr3_aa: CASSEQGALSVTQYF
cdr3_nt: TGCGCCAGCAGTGAACAGGGGGCCCTGTCCGTAACCCAGTACTTC
j_call: TRBJ2-5
d_call: TRBD1
clone_size: NA
v_call: TRBV10-2

cdr3_aa: CASSLWPRGLSNQPQHF
cdr3_nt: TGTGCCAGCAGCTTGTGGCCCCGCGGGTTGAGCAATCAGCCCCAGCATTTT
j_call: TRBJ1-5
d_call: NA
clone_size: few
v_call: TRBV5-8

cdr3_aa: CASSGQMVEQYF
cdr3_nt: TGTGCCAGCAGTGGACAGATGGTCGAGCAGTACTTC
j_call: TRBJ2-7
d_call: NA
clone_size: NA
v_call: TRBV2

cdr3_aa: CASSEQGQGWNQPQHF
cdr3_nt: TGTGCCAGCAGTGAACAGGGCCAGGGGTGGAATCAGCCCCAGCATTTT
j_call: TRBJ1-5
d_call: NA
clone_size: NA
v_call: TRBV2

cdr3_aa: CASSPFGLAAYNEQFF
cdr3_nt: TGTGCCAGCAGCCCCTTCGGACTAGCGGCCTACAATGAGCAGTTCTTC
j_call: TRBJ2-1
d_call: TRBD2
clone_size: NA
v_call: TRBV28

cdr3_aa: CASSPRTRSGETQYF
cdr3_nt: TGTGCCAGCAGCCCACGGACAAGGTCAGGGGAGACCCAGTACTTC
j_call: TRBJ2-5
d_call: NA
clone_size: NA
v_call: TRBV6-6

cdr3_aa: CAWSVSRGTYEQYF
cdr3_nt: TGTGCCTGGAGTGTAAGCAGGGGCACCTACGAGCAGTACTTC
j_call: TRBJ2-7
d_call: NA
clone_size: NA
v_call: TRBV30

cdr3_aa: CASSLGTGYTEAFF
cdr3_nt: TGTGCCAGCAGCCTCGGGACAGGGTACACTGAAGCTTTCTTT
j_call: TRBJ1-1
d_call: TRBD1
clone_size: once
v_call: TRBV3-1/TRBV3-2

cdr3_aa: CASSLGTGDNEQYF
cdr3_nt: TGTGCCAGCAGTTTAGGGACAGGGGACAACGAGCAGTACTTC
j_call: TRBJ2-7
d_call: TRBD1
clone_size: NA
v_call: TRBV28

cdr3_aa: CASRPRGATDTQYF
cdr3_nt: TGTGCCAGCAGGCCCCGGGGGGCAACAGATACGCAGTATTTT
j_call: TRBJ2-3
d_call: NA
clone_size: NA
v_call: TRBV5-6

cdr3_aa: CASSLGGYYGYTF
cdr3_nt: TGTGCCAGCAGTTTAGGCGGGTACTATGGCTACACCTTC
j_call: TRBJ1-2
d_call: NA
clone_size: NA
v_call: TRBV12-3/TRBV12-4

cdr3_aa: CASSLSSGVYNEQFF
cdr3_nt: TGTGCCAGCAGCTTGAGTAGCGGAGTCTACAATGAGCAGTTCTTC
j_call: TRBJ2-1
d_call: NA
clone_size: NA
v_call: TRBV5-4